The clone carrying this TCR beta chain was counted ten times or more. Its cognate antigen is unknown. This sample is part of a study of T cell repertoires in cytomegalovirus infection. The overall study: Signatures in public TCR beta sequences pointed to both CMV infection and matching HLA type.

General study points: In two of eight donors, the top clonotype was HLA-C-restricted CMV-specific. Of the TCR beta families, the public ones yielded a cumulative frequency that identified carriers of CMV plus the relevant HLA.

One entry per CDR3 protein, called by TCRdb with MiXCR from the reads. The repertoire includes 90,000 to 130,000 distinct CDR3 sequences, 10% of them detected once, and approximately 30% sits in the top ten. The receptor was isolated from a human donor in good health (CMV status not recorded). Some clones in this sample may be carry-over from other donors' samples. Input material: PBMCs, sequenced either directly or after in vitro stimulation (not recorded which).

CDR3 protein: CASSELTPLWQYV. For the CDR3, the DNA is TGCGCCAGCAGTGAGTTGACACCACTTTGGCAGTACGTC. The chain has TRBV10-1 and TRBJ2-7; D unclear. Germline CDR1 is WNHNN and CDR2 is SYGVQD (reference sequence). This CDR3 is built from 13 residues. V lost 1 base to trimming and J lost 9 bases, with 13 bases between them.